These T cell receptor beta chains were read from a single sample in a study of blood T cells in healthy people across ages. In TCRdb, the 5' RACE reads were re-called with MiXCR into one record per CDR3 protein. The sample comprises 1.5 million to 2 million distinct CDR3 sequences, around half of which are singletons, and approximately 2.1% rests with the top ten. The sequenced sample was blood. These receptors originate from a woman aged 40-49 years in good health. Each CDR3 is given with its conserved first and last residue. Expanded clones get a size class; other rows say once, few or many, or leave the size out.

v_gene	j_gene	abundance	CDR3aa
TRBV6-2/TRBV6-3	TRBJ2-1	.	CASTPRRVHEQFF
TRBV29-1	TRBJ2-1	.	CSGPLGNEQFF
TRBV4-1	TRBJ1-2	few	CASSQDTSFNYGYTF
TRBV12-3/TRBV12-4	TRBJ2-7	.	CASSFGGKSGEQYF
TRBV20-1	TRBJ1-2	few	CSARTGTAMSGYTF
TRBV7-3	TRBJ2-5	.	CASSISSGGAETQYF
TRBV7-9	TRBJ1-4	.	CASSLILGQGIDEKLFF
TRBV24-1	TRBJ2-1	.	CATSGNYVGRNEQFF
TRBV7-2	TRBJ1-2	.	CASSSPGRPNYGYTF
TRBV12-3/TRBV12-4	TRBJ2-5	many	CASSRREETQYF
TRBV6-1	TRBJ2-5	few	CASSGQGRQETQYF
TRBV6-5	TRBJ2-7	.	CASTRQGSSYEQYF
TRBV20-1	TRBJ1-5	.	CSARGAASNQPQHF
TRBV6-1	TRBJ2-7	.	CVSSPAFPGTSAPYEQYF
TRBV7-2	TRBJ2-1	.	CASSLAHGGAFNGQFF
TRBV7-2	TRBJ1-2	.	CANLQGPGYGYTF
TRBV5-1	TRBJ1-2	few	CASSLVAGNYGYTF
TRBV7-9	TRBJ2-6	few	CASRRTGTFSGANVLTF
TRBV20-1	TRBJ2-7	.	CSARDPAGAAGHNEQYF
TRBV4-2	TRBJ1-2	.	CASSQEDRGASYGYTF
TRBV20-1	TRBJ2-1	few	CSARGDPPGDEQFF
TRBV7-9	TRBJ1-2	once	CAGSEALAGGYTF
TRBV28	TRBJ1-2	.	CASSLGNRVVGYTF
TRBV29-1	TRBJ2-5	many	CSVSTSGGSQETQYF
TRBV12-3/TRBV12-4	TRBJ2-1	few	CASSMTIDEQFF
TRBV11-3	TRBJ2-1	.	CASSSLRGGGASEQFF
TRBV5-1	TRBJ2-5	.	CASSGDLQETQYF
TRBV28	TRBJ1-6	few	CASSLGTEYSPLHF
TRBV4-3	TRBJ1-6	.	CASSPSRGARNSPLHF
TRBV7-9	TRBJ1-1	.	CASSRLPSGTQNTEAFF
TRBV5-1	TRBJ1-1	.	CASRDLFTEAFF
TRBV7-9	TRBJ1-2	.	CASSLTLPGYGYTF
TRBV7-2	TRBJ1-6	.	CASSLPVLRGSPLHF
TRBV6-6	TRBJ1-6	.	CASSPPEDSPPHF
TRBV27	TRBJ2-7	.	CASSSGTGVTYEQYF
TRBV6-5	TRBJ1-2	few	CASSYDSTYGYTF
TRBV9	TRBJ2-5	few	CASSANSVETQYF
TRBV7-2	TRBJ2-5	.	CAGSSGQGRETQYF
TRBV7-9	TRBJ2-7	.	CASSHRGQGYYEQYF
TRBV9	TRBJ1-6	.	CASSGRVDYNSPLHF
TRBV10-3	TRBJ1-2	.	CAISRQGAGYTF
TRBV9	TRBJ2-3	.	CASSAAHTTSTDTQYF
TRBV4-3	TRBJ1-1	.	CASSRAGQGGTEAFF
TRBV12-3/TRBV12-4	TRBJ2-7	.	CASCRDPSYEQYF
TRBV6-1	TRBJ2-1	.	CASSKGTSGGTWNEQFF
TRBV29-1	TRBJ2-5	.	CSADRVETQYF
TRBV14	TRBJ1-6	.	CASSWTGGSPLHF
TRBV11-1	TRBJ2-1	.	CASSHSGGAQNEQFF
TRBV7-2	TRBJ1-2	.	CASSFSPGVGYGYTF
TRBV9	TRBJ2-1	few	CASSVGGGRYNEQFF
TRBV6-6	.	.	CASSRLRGDAYEQYF
TRBV11-2	TRBJ2-5	few	CASSSRTSGGLETQYF
TRBV11-1	TRBJ2-1	.	CASSYGLGGGQFF
TRBV21-1	TRBJ1-6	.	CASRQTRGRSLNSPLHF
TRBV12-3/TRBV12-4	TRBJ1-2	.	CASRLLGSYGYTF
TRBV18	TRBJ2-5	few	CASFRTSGGPLQETQYF
TRBV6-5	TRBJ2-4	.	CASRRGTVENIQYF
TRBV20-1	TRBJ2-5	.	CSAREYGGDQETQYF
TRBV18	TRBJ2-3	.	CASSSTQDRGDTQYF
TRBV7-2	TRBJ2-1	.	CASSFSKNKQFF